This T cell receptor (beta chain) was recovered during a study of blood T cell repertoires in COVID-19. About the study: Acute and convalescent COVID-19 specimens originated in the United States, Italy and Spain. The analysed material was cDNA or gDNA that came from T cells, B-cell-depleted T cells, or PBMCs.

CDR3 length: 11 amino acids. From germline, CDR1 is SEHNR and CDR2 FQNEAQ (reference sequence). The V gene lost 5 bases and the J gene lost 3 bases, with 3 bases spanning the gap. In the authors' methods: Amplified reference gene primers provided the basis for estimating nucleated cell counts. The method was immunoSEQ multiplex PCR; TCRdb's version includes in-frame clones alone and lacks a portion of them. D and trimming were read from the DNA, whereas the V and J calls and clone size are those reported in that table. The table shows tens of thousands of clones, with around 84% occurring only once. As concerns this clone: Other DNA sequences within the sample encode an identical CDR3.

The chain links TRBV7-9 to TRBJ2-3; no clear D. This clonotype was sampled from a man aged 50-59 years with active COVID-19. The sample comprised peripheral blood. The CDR3 is CASSLTDTQYF. In DNA form, the CDR3 reads TGTGCCAGCAGCCTAACAGATACGCAGTATTTT.